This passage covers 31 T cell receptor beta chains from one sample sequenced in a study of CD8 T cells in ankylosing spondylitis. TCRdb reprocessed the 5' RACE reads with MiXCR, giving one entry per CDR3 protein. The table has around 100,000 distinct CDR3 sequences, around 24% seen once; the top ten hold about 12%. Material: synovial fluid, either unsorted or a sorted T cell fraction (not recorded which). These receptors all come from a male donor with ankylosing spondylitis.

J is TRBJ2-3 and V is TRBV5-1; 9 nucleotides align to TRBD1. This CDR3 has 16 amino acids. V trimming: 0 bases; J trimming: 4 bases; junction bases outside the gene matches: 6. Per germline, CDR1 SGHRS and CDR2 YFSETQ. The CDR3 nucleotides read TGCGCCAGCAGCTTGGCTAAACAGGGGGCGGCAGATACGCAGTATTTT. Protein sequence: CASSLAKQGAADTQYF.

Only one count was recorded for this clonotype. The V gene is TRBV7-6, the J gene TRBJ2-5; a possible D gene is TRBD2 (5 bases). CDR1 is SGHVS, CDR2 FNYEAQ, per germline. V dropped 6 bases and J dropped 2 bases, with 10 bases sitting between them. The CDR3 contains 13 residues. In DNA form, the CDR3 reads TGTGCCAGCAGTCGCTGGACTCAAGAGACCCAGTACTTC. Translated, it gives CASSRWTQETQYF.

The CDR3 region is CASSQIEGTSTVEQFF. The CDR3, as DNA: TGCGCCAGCAGCCAAATAGAAGGGACCAGCACTGTTGAGCAGTTCTTC. This chain joins TRBV4-1 and TRBJ2-1; tentatively, D is TRBD1 or TRBD2 (5 bases each). Germline V CDR1 and CDR2: MGHRA, YSYEKL. Trimming stripped 2 bases from V and 9 bases from J, with 20 bases between. The CDR3 is 16 amino acids.

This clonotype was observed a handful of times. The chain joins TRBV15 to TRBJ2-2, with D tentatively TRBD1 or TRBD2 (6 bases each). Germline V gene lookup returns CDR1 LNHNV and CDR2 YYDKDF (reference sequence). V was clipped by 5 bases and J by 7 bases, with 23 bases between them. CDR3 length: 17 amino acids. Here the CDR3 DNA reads TGTGCCACCAGCTCGAGGGGGGACCGCTCCCGGGGCGGGGAGCTGTTTTTT. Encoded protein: CATSSRGDRSRGGELFF.

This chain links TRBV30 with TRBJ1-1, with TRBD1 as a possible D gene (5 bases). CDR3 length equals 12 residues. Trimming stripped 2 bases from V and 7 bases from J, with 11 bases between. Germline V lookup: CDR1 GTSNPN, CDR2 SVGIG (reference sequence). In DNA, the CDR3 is TGTGCCTGGAGTTTCAGGGAGAGTGAAGCTTTCTTT. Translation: CAWSFRESEAFF.

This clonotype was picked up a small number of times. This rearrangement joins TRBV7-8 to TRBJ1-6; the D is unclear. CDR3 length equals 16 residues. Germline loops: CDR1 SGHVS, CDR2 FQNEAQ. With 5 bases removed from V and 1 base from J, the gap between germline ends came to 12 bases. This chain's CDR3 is CASSPKGGSYNSPLHF. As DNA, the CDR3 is TGTGCCAGCAGCCCCAAGGGCGGGTCCTATAATTCACCCCTCCACTTT.

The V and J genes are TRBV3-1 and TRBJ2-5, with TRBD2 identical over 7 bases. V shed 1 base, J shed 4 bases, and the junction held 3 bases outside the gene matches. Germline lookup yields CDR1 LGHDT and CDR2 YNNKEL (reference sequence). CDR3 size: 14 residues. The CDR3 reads CASSQASGGETQYF. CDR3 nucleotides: TGTGCCAGCAGCCAAGCTAGCGGAGGAGAGACCCAGTACTTC.

The CDR3 loop is CASSNGENYNEQFF. The CDR3 DNA follows: TGCGCCAGCAGCAACGGAGAAAATTACAATGAGCAGTTCTTC. The chain recombines TRBV5-1 with TRBJ2-1; D is ambiguous. The CDR3 is 14 residues long. Trimming shortened V by 4 bases and J by 4 bases, and 12 bases separated the two germline ends. From germline, CDR1 is SGHRS and CDR2 YFSETQ.

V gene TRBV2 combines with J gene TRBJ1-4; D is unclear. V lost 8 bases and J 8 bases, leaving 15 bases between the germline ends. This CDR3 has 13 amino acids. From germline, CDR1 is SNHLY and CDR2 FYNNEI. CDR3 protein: CASLRARGEKLFF. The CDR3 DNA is TGTGCCAGCCTCCGGGCCCGTGGGGAAAAACTGTTTTTT. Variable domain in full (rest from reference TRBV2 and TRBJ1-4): EPEVTQTPSHQVTQMGQEVILRCVPISNHLYFYWYRQILGQKVEFLVSFYNNEISEKSEIFDDQFSVERPDGSNFTLKIRSTKLEDSAMYFCASLRARGEKLFFGSGTQLSVL.

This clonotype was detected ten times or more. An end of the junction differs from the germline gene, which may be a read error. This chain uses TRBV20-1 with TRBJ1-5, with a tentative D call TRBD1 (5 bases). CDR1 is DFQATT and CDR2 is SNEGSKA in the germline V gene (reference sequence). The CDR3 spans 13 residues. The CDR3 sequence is CGAWGSGNQPQHF. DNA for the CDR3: TGTGGGGCTTGGGGGTCGGGCAATCAGCCCCAGCATTTT.

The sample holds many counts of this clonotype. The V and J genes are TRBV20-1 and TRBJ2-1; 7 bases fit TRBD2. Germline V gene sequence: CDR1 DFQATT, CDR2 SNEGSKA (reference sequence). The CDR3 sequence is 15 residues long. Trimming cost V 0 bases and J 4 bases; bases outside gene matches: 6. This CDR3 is CSARDLTSEYNEQFF. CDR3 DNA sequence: TGCAGTGCTAGAGATTTAACTAGCGAATACAATGAGCAGTTCTTC.

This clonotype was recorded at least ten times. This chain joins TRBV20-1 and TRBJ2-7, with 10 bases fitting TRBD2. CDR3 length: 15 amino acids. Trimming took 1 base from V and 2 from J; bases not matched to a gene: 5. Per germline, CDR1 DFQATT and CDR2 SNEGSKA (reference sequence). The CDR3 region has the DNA TGCAGTGCTAGAGGGACTAGCGGCAATCCCTACGAGCAGTACTTC. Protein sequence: CSARGTSGNPYEQYF.

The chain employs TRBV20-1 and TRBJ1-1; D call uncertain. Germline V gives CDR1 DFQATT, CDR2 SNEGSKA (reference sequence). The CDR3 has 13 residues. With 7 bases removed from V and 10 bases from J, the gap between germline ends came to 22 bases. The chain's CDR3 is CSVSFGEGTGAFF. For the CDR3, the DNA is TGCAGTGTCTCTTTTGGGGAGGGTACGGGAGCTTTCTTT.

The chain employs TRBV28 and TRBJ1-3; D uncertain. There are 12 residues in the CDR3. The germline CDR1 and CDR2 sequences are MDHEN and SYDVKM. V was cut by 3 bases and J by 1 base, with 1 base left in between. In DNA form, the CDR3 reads TGTGCCAGCAGTTTTTCTGGAAACACCATATATTTT. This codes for CASSFSGNTIYF.

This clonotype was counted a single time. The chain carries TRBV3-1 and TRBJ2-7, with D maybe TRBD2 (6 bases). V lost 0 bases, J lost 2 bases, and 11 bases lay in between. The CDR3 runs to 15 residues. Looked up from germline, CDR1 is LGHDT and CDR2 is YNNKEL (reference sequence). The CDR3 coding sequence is TGTGCCAGCAGCCAAGATCAACTAGCTACCTACGAGCAGTACTTC. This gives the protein CASSQDQLATYEQYF.

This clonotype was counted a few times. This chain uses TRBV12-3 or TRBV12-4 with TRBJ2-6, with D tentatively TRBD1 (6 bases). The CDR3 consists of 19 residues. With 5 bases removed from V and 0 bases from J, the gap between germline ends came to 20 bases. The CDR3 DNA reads TGTGCCAGCAGTCCACACAGACCGGGACACCTCTCTGGGGCCAACGTCCTGACTTTC. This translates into CASSPHRPGHLSGANVLTF.

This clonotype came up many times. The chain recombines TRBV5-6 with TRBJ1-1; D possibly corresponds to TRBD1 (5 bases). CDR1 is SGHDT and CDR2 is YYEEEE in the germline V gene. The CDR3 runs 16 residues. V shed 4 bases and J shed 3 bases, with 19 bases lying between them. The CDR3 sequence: CASSRDPSKGDTEAFF. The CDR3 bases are TGTGCCAGCAGCCGCGATCCCAGCAAAGGGGACACTGAAGCTTTCTTT.

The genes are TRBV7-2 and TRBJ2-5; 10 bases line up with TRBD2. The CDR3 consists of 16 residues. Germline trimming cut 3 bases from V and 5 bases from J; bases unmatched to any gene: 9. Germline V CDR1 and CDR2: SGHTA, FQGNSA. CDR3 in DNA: TGTGCCAGCAGCTTGGTGATAGCGGGAGGCCGGGAGACCCAGTACTTC. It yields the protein CASSLVIAGGRETQYF.

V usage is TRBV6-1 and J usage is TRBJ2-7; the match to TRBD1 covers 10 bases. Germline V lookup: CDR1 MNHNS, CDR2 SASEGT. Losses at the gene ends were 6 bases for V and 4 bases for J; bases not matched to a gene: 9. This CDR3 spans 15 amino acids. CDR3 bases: TGTGCCAGCAGAGCCGGGACAGGGGTCTTTTACGAGCAGTACTTC. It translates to CASRAGTGVFYEQYF.

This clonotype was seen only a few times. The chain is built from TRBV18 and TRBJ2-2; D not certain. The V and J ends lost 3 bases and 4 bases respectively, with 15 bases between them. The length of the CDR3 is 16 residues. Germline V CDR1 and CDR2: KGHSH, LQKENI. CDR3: CASSPPEGLSTGELFF. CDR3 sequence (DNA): TGTGCCAGCTCACCCCCTGAAGGGTTGAGCACCGGGGAGCTGTTTTTT.

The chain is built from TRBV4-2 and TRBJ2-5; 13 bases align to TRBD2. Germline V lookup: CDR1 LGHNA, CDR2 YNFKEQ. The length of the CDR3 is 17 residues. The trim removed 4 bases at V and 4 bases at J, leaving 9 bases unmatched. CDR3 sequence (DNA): TGTGCCAGCAGCCGACTCACTAGCGGGAGGGCCGGAGAGACCCAGTACTTC. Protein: CASSRLTSGRAGETQYF.

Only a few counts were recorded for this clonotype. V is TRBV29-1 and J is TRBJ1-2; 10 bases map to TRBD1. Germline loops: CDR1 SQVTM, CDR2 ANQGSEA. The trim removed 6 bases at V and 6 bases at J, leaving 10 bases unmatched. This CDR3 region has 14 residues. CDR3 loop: CSVVTGGFRDGYTF. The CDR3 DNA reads TGCAGCGTGGTGACAGGGGGCTTCCGTGATGGCTACACCTTC.

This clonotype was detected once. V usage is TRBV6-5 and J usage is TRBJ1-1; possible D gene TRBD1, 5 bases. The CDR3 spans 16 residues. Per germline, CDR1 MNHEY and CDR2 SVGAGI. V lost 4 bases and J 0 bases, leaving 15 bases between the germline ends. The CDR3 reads CASSSPSTALNTEAFF. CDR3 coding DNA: TGTGCCAGCAGTTCCCCCTCGACAGCTTTGAACACTGAAGCTTTCTTT.

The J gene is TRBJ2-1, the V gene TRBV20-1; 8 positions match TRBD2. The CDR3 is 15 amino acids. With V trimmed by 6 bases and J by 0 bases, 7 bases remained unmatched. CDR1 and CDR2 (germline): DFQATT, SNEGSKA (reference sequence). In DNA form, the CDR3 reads TGCAGTGCCGGGCAGAGCGGGAGCTCCTACAATGAGCAGTTCTTC. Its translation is CSAGQSGSSYNEQFF.

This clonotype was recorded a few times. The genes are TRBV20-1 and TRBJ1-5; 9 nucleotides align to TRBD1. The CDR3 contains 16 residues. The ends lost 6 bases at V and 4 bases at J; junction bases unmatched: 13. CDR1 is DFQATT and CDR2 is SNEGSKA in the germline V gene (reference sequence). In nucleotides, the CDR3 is TGCAGTGCAACCAGACAGGGGGTCAAATGGAATCAGCCCCAGCATTTT. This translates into CSATRQGVKWNQPQHF.

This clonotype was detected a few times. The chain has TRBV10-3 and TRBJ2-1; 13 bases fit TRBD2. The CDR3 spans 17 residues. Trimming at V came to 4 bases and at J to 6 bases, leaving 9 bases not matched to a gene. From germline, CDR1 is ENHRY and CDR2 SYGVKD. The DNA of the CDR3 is TGTGCCATCAGTGTAAGAACTAGCGGGAGGGGAAGCAATGAGCAGTTCTTC. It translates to CAISVRTSGRGSNEQFF.

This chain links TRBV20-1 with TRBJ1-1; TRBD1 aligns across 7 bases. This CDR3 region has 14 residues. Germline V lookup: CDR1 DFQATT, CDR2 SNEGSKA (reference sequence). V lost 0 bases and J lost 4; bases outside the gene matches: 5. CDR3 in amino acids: CSARDYRGGTEAFF. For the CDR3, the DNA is TGCAGTGCTAGAGATTACAGGGGAGGCACTGAAGCTTTCTTT.

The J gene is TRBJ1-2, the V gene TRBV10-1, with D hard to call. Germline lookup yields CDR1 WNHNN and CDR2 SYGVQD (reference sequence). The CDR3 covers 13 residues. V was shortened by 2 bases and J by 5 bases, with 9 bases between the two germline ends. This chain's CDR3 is CASSEETRYGYTF. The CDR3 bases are TGCGCCAGCAGTGAGGAAACCCGTTATGGCTACACCTTC.

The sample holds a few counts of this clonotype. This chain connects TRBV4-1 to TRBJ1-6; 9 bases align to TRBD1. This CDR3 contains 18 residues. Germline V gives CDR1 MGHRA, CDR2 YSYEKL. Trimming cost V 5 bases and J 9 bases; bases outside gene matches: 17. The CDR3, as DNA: TGCGCCAGCAGCTACGAACCCCACAGGGGGCTCTTAGGTTCACCCCTCCACTTT. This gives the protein CASSYEPHRGLLGSPLHF.

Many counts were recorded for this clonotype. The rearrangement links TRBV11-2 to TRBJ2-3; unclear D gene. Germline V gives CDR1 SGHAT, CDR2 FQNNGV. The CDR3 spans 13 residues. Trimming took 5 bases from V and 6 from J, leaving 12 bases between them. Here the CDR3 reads CASSPLIGDTQYF. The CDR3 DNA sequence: TGTGCCAGCAGCCCGCTCATAGGGGATACGCAGTATTTT.

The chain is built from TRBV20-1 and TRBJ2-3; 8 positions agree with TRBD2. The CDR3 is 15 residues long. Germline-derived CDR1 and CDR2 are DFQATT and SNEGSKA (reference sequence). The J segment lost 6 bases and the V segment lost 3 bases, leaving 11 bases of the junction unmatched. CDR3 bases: TGCAGTGCTAGGTTTCCAGCGGGAGTAGAGGATACGCAGTATTTT. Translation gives CSARFPAGVEDTQYF.